Sequencing of this TCR beta chain was carried out in a study of cytomegalovirus exposure and HLA in healthy donors. The CDR3 is made up of 16 amino acids. Germline V gene data show CDR1 as SGHVS and CDR2 as FQNEAQ. With V trimmed by 5 bases and J by 4 bases, 10 bases remained unmatched. Use of 60 Vbeta and 13 Jbeta primers characterized the PCR. Sequencing used immunoSEQ multiplex PCR; TCRdb keeps in-frame clones, though not all of them. This sample yields fewer than 300,000 clones, of which about four fifths are seen a single time; about 0.28% belongs to the top ten. The clonotype originates from a girl under 10 years old in good health and CMV-seronegative. This chain joins TRBV7-8 and TRBJ1-2; the match to TRBD1 covers 10 bases. The material sequenced was PBMCs. As DNA, the CDR3 is TGTGCCAGCAGCCCAGCGACAGGGGGCTCTCCCTATGGCTACACCTTC. Protein: CASSPATGGSPYGYTF.